The 25 T cell receptor beta chains given below trace back to one sample, sequenced in a study of graft-versus-host responses after intestinal transplantation. Profiled with immunoSEQ multiplex PCR; TCRdb holds only in-frame clones, not every one. In the table there are 20,000 to 25,000 clones, approximately 93% of which are singletons. The source was PBMCs, collected 156 days after intestinal transplant. The receptors originated from a human patient who received an intestinal transplant, so some T cells may come from the graft donor.

The chain couples TRBV4-1 to TRBJ1-2, with D perhaps matching TRBD1 (6 bases). The germline CDR1 and CDR2 sequences are MGHRA and YSYEKL. V was shortened by 5 bases and J by 3 bases, with 16 bases between the two germline ends. The CDR3 runs 15 residues. CDR3 coding DNA: TGCGCCAGCAGCGAAGCACCCGGACAGCACTATGGCTACACCTTC. Protein: CASSEAPGQHYGYTF.

This clone was observed a handful of times. This chain joins TRBV5-1 and TRBJ2-2; D ambiguous. From germline, CDR1 is SGHRS and CDR2 YFSETQ. Trimming took off 4 bases at V and 4 bases at J, with 8 bases between the two ends. The CDR3 sequence is 13 residues long. The CDR3 sequence: CASSAGFTGELFF. The CDR3 coding sequence is TGCGCCAGCAGCGCCGGGTTCACCGGGGAGCTGTTTTTT.

The rearrangement uses TRBV30 and TRBJ2-7; D remains ambiguous. Germline V CDR1 and CDR2: GTSNPN, SVGIG (reference sequence). The CDR3 contains 13 residues. V was cut by 5 bases and J by 4 bases, with 15 bases left in between. Written as DNA, the CDR3 is TGTGCCTGGGGCAACGGAGAAGGTTACGAGCAGTACTTC. Translation: CAWGNGEGYEQYF.

With regard to this clone: The sample carries other DNA sequences with the same CDR3. The CDR3 protein is CASSPDLLRTGELFF. The CDR3 DNA sequence: TGTGCCAGCAGCCCGGACTTACTTCGCACCGGGGAGCTGTTTTTT. This chain uses TRBV7-9 with TRBJ2-2, with D possibly matching TRBD2 (5 bases). CDR1 is SEHNR, CDR2 FQNEAQ, per germline (reference sequence). The CDR3 is 15 residues long. The ends were cut back, 5 bases at V and 4 bases at J, with 14 bases in the middle.

The CDR3 loop reads CASSNLVAGKREQYF. Here the CDR3 DNA reads TGTGCCAGCAGCAACCTCGTGGCAGGCAAGCGCGAGCAGTACTTC. The V and J genes are TRBV13 and TRBJ2-7; unclear D gene. Germline V gene data show CDR1 as PRHDT and CDR2 as FYEKMQ (reference sequence). V was cut by 5 bases and J by 6 bases, with 20 bases left in between. The CDR3 runs to 15 residues.

A single count supports this clone. The chain links TRBV6-5 to TRBJ1-2; tentative D call: TRBD1 (6 bases). V lost 4 bases, J lost 7 bases, and 13 bases lay in between. Germline CDR1 MNHEY, CDR2 SVGAGI. The CDR3 totals 13 residues. The chain's CDR3 is CASSSTGSSGYTF. DNA of the CDR3: TGTGCCAGCAGTTCAACAGGGTCGAGTGGCTACACCTTC.

The chain links TRBV30 to TRBJ2-7; D unresolved. Germline assignment: CDR1 GTSNPN and CDR2 SVGIG (reference sequence). This CDR3 comprises 12 residues. Trimming took 0 bases from V and 7 from J, leaving 10 bases between them. Here the CDR3 reads CAWSVKPLEQYF. In DNA form, the CDR3 reads TGTGCCTGGAGTGTAAAACCGCTAGAGCAGTACTTC.

The chain uses TRBV4-1 and TRBJ1-5; D is perhaps TRBD1 (5 bases). Germline CDR1 and CDR2: MGHRA and YSYEKL. V lost 1 base, J lost 1 base, and 11 bases lay in between. The CDR3 has 16 amino acids. The DNA of the CDR3 is TGCGCCAGCAGCCAAGTTGAGGGGAACAGCAATCAGCCCCAGCATTTT. This gives the protein CASSQVEGNSNQPQHF.

V usage is TRBV6-1 and J usage is TRBJ2-7; unclear D gene. Germline CDR1 reads MNHNS; CDR2 reads SASEGT. This CDR3 region has 10 residues. V lost 7 bases and J lost 4, with 5 bases in between. CDR3 protein: CASKKYEQYF. Here the CDR3 DNA reads TGTGCCAGCAAGAAGTACGAGCAGTACTTC.

The rearrangement joins TRBV9 to TRBJ2-3; 7 bases line up with TRBD2. Trimming removed 2 bases from V and 0 bases from J; junction bases left unmatched: 6. This CDR3 comprises 16 residues. Germline-derived CDR1 and CDR2 are SGDLS and YYNGEE. The CDR3 sequence: CASSVSGVSSTDTQYF. DNA for the CDR3: TGTGCCAGCAGCGTCAGCGGGGTTTCTAGCACAGATACGCAGTATTTT.

The count of this clone is one. CDR3 residues: CASSQDRGARPYQPQHF. CDR3 bases: TGCGCCAGCAGCCAAGACCGGGGTGCGCGGCCCTATCAGCCCCAGCATTTT. The rearrangement joins TRBV4-1 to TRBJ1-5; D uncertain. Trimming left V 0 bases short and J 5 bases short, with 17 bases between. The CDR3 runs 17 residues. Germline CDR1 MGHRA, CDR2 YSYEKL.

The rearrangement uses TRBV6-5 and TRBJ2-5; 8 bases map to TRBD2. The CDR3 covers 15 residues. Germline assignment: CDR1 MNHEY and CDR2 SVGAGI. After removal of 6 bases from V and 2 bases from J, the junction contained 8 bases not matched to a gene. Here the CDR3 reads CASSPRGGEQETQYF. The CDR3 nucleotides are TGTGCCAGCAGCCCCCGGGGGGGGGAGCAAGAGACCCAGTACTTC.

The chain has TRBV5-1 and TRBJ2-3, with 7 bases aligning to TRBD2. Germline V gives CDR1 SGHRS, CDR2 YFSETQ. The V and J ends lost 2 bases and 10 bases, in that order; junction bases with no gene match: 16. CDR3 length: 16 residues. CDR3 residues: CASSLVSGGRAPPQYF. In DNA form, the CDR3 reads TGCGCCAGCAGCTTAGTATCCGGGGGGAGGGCCCCCCCGCAGTATTTT. Full variable domain (remainder filled in from reference TRBV5-1 and TRBJ2-3): KAGVTQTPRYLIKTRGQQVTLSCSPISGHRSVSWYQQTPGQGLQFLFEYFSETQRNKGNFPGRFSGRQFSNSRSEMNVSTLELGDSALYLCASSLVSGGRAPPQYFGPGTRLTVL.

With regard to this clone: Within the sample, other DNA sequences also encode this same CDR3. This chain uses TRBV15 with TRBJ2-3; D may be TRBD1 or TRBD2 (5 bases each). CDR3 length: 17 residues. The V end lost 5 bases, the J end lost 5 bases, and 23 bases lay between the germline ends. Germline V CDR1 and CDR2: LNHNV, YYDKDF (reference sequence). Here the CDR3 reads CATSQDPGAVPGDTQYF. CDR3 nucleotide sequence: TGTGCCACCAGCCAAGATCCCGGGGCGGTCCCCGGAGATACGCAGTATTTT.

This clone is a singleton in its sample. The chain has TRBV7-8 and TRBJ2-7; perhaps D is TRBD1 or TRBD2 (7 bases each). With 2 bases removed from V and 6 bases from J, the gap between germline ends came to 20 bases. CDR1 is SGHVS and CDR2 is FQNEAQ in the germline V gene. This CDR3 is 16 amino acids long. In nucleotides, the CDR3 is TGTGCCAGCAGCTTACTAGGTCTGGGAGGGGGCCGCGAGCAGTACTTC. Translating gives CASSLLGLGGGREQYF. The full variable domain, with the rest looked up from reference TRBV7-8 and TRBJ2-7, is GAGVSQSPRYKVAKRGQDVALRCDPISGHVSLFWYQQALGQGPEFLTYFQNEAQLDKSGLPSDRFFAERPEGSVSTLKIQRTQQEDSAVYLCASSLLGLGGGREQYFGPGTRLTVT.

This chain joins TRBV28 and TRBJ2-1; weak D call: TRBD2 (6 bases). V lost 5 bases and J lost 8, with 25 bases in between. CDR3 length: 17 amino acids. Germline V gene lookup returns CDR1 MDHEN and CDR2 SYDVKM. CDR3 in DNA: TGTGCCAGCAGTCTTTCCACCCCGGCCGGGAGAAGGTATGAGCAGTTCTTC. Translated: CASSLSTPAGRRYEQFF.

The J gene is TRBJ1-2, the V gene TRBV29-1; TRBD1 is a possible D gene (5 bases). V lost 7 bases to trimming and J lost 2 bases, with 26 bases between them. Germline values: CDR1 SQVTM, CDR2 ANQGSEA. The CDR3 length is 17 residues. CDR3 protein: CSATPLEAGGGNYGYTF. The CDR3 DNA reads as TGCAGCGCCACACCGCTGGAAGCGGGGGGAGGGAACTATGGCTACACCTTC.

The gene calls are TRBV20-1 and TRBJ2-1; unclear D gene. This CDR3 has 11 residues. Germline V gives CDR1 DFQATT, CDR2 SNEGSKA (reference sequence). The CDR3 sequence is CSGSPAFEQFF. The CDR3 coding sequence is TGCAGCGGGTCCCCCGCTTTTGAGCAGTTCTTC.

The V and J genes are TRBV5-8 and TRBJ1-4, with D unclear. The germline CDR1 and CDR2 sequences are SGHTS and YDEGEE. This CDR3 comprises 13 residues. With 7 bases removed from V and 8 bases from J, the gap between germline ends came to 15 bases. Written as DNA, the CDR3 is TGTGCCAGCGGCGGGAAGTGGGAAGAAAAACTGTTTTTT. Residues: CASGGKWEEKLFF.

In its sample, this clone was seen a few times. This chain joins TRBV27 and TRBJ2-7; D gene unclear. The CDR3 totals 13 residues. Between the trimmed V and J ends, which lost 2 bases and 3 bases, there was a span of 8 bases. Germline V gives CDR1 MNHEY, CDR2 SMNVEV (reference sequence). The CDR3 nucleotides are TGTGCCAGCAGTTTAAGGGTAGGCTACGAGCAGTACTTC. Amino acids: CASSLRVGYEQYF.

The CDR3 DNA sequence: TGCGCCAGCAGCTTGGGCAGTCTTGCAACTAATGAAAAACTGTTTTTT. Translation gives CASSLGSLATNEKLFF. This chain links TRBV5-1 with TRBJ1-4; D unclear. The CDR3 extends over 16 amino acids. Trimming took 0 bases from V and 0 from J, leaving 9 bases between them. Germline V gene lookup returns CDR1 SGHRS and CDR2 YFSETQ. The full variable domain, rest sourced from reference TRBV5-1 and TRBJ1-4, is KAGVTQTPRYLIKTRGQQVTLSCSPISGHRSVSWYQQTPGQGLQFLFEYFSETQRNKGNFPGRFSGRQFSNSRSEMNVSTLELGDSALYLCASSLGSLATNEKLFFGSGTQLSVL.

The chain carries TRBV4-1 and TRBJ1-2, with D possibly being TRBD1 (5 bases). V lost 0 bases and J lost 0, with 8 bases in between. The CDR3 runs to 15 residues. CDR1 is MGHRA and CDR2 is YSYEKL in the germline V gene. The CDR3 reads CASSQDLTANYGYTF. CDR3 sequence (DNA): TGCGCCAGCAGCCAAGATCTGACAGCTAACTATGGCTACACCTTC.

The genes are TRBV7-9 and TRBJ1-2; D is perhaps TRBD1 (5 bases). Between the trimmed V and J ends, which lost 6 bases and 0 bases, there was a span of 20 bases. This CDR3 region has 17 residues. Looked up from germline, CDR1 is SEHNR and CDR2 is FQNEAQ (reference sequence). The DNA for the CDR3 is TGTGCCAGCAGTGGGGGACTCGATTTTCAAGCTAACTATGGCTACACCTTC. Translating it yields CASSGGLDFQANYGYTF. Together with reference TRBV7-9 and TRBJ1-2, the CDR3 gives the full variable domain: DTGVSQNPRHKITKRGQNVTFRCDPISEHNRLYWYRQTLGQGPEFLTYFQNEAQLEKSRLLSDRFSAERPKGSFSTLEIQRTEQGDSAMYLCASSGGLDFQANYGYTFGSGTRLTVV.

The V call is TRBV23-1, the J call TRBJ1-5; D remains ambiguous. TRBV23-1 carries the ORF label, with uncertain function. V was trimmed by 4 bases and J by 6 bases, leaving 16 bases between them. The CDR3 is 15 amino acids. In nucleotides, the CDR3 is TGCGCCAGCAGTCTGGCGAGAGGCCGGGGTCAGCCCCAGCATTTT. Protein sequence: CASSLARGRGQPQHF.

This chain joins TRBV5-8 and TRBJ2-7; 11 nucleotides line up with TRBD2. The CDR3 loop spans 14 amino acids. V was pared by 4 bases and J by 4 bases, with 4 bases of the junction left unmatched. Germline CDR1 SGHTS, CDR2 YDEGEE. The CDR3 protein is CASSPGLADYEQYF. DNA of the CDR3: TGTGCCAGCAGCCCGGGACTAGCGGATTACGAGCAGTACTTC.